These T cell receptor beta chains were read from a single sample in a study of T cell responses to AZD1222 COVID-19 vaccine. Here immunoSEQ multiplex PCR was the method, and the copy in TCRdb shows in-frame clones only, minus some. This table holds over 50,000 clones, nearly 80% found once. This material consisted of peripheral blood, taken 28 days after the second AZD1222 dose. These receptors all come from an adult who received the AZD1222 COVID-19 vaccine. CDR3s include the opening cysteine and the closing phenylalanine or tryptophan. The D gene is left open where the match is weak. Expanded clones are given a class, and other clones once, few, many or no size at all.

cdr3_aa	cdr3_nt	d_call	clone_size	v_call	j_call
CASSPRLVLAKNIQYF	TGTGCCAGCAGCCCCAGACTCGTACTAGCCAAAAACATTCAGTACTTC	.	.	TRBV7-2	TRBJ2-4
CASSLEPNTEAFF	TGTGCCAGCAGCTTAGAGCCCAACACTGAAGCTTTCTTT	.	.	TRBV7-9	TRBJ1-1
CASSFGDQPQHF	TGTGCCAGCAGTTTTGGGGATCAGCCCCAGCATTTT	.	.	TRBV12-3/TRBV12-4	TRBJ1-5
CASSRTGGSYEQYF	TGTGCCAGCAGCCGAACGGGGGGGAGCTACGAGCAGTACTTC	TRBD2	.	TRBV11-2	TRBJ2-7
CSVGQDGYTF	TGCAGCGTTGGGCAGGATGGCTACACCTTC	.	.	TRBV29-1	TRBJ1-2
CASSFRTHNEQFF	TGTGCCAGCAGTTTTCGGACGCACAATGAGCAGTTCTTC	.	.	TRBV27	TRBJ2-1
CSPDGIAGLEEQYF	TGTTCCCCGGATGGGATAGCGGGCCTAGAAGAGCAGTACTTC	.	.	TRBV21-1	TRBJ2-7
CASSQEPSGSIRLFF	TGTGCCAGCAGTCAGGAGCCTAGCGGGAGTATAAGGCTGTTTTTT	TRBD2	.	TRBV6-5	TRBJ2-2
CAIGGAGDQPQHF	TGTGCCATCGGGGGGGCCGGGGATCAGCCCCAGCATTTT	.	.	TRBV10-3	TRBJ1-5
CASSAPGGSGYTF	TGCGCCAGCAGTGCCCCGGGGGGGTCCGGCTACACCTTC	.	.	TRBV10-2	TRBJ1-2
CASSQALRSGQGRADTQYF	TGTGCCAGCAGCCAAGCACTCCGATCTGGACAGGGGCGAGCAGATACGCAGTATTTT	TRBD1	few	TRBV14	TRBJ2-3
CASSGLNNQPQHF	TGTGCCAGTAGTGGGCTGAACAATCAGCCCCAGCATTTT	.	once	TRBV19	TRBJ1-5
CASRSHSNQPQHF	TGTGCCAGCCGGTCCCATAGCAATCAGCCCCAGCATTTT	.	.	TRBV27	TRBJ1-5
CASSTIAGRTYNEQFF	TGTGCCAGCAGTACCATAGCGGGGAGAACCTACAATGAGCAGTTCTTC	TRBD2	.	TRBV27	TRBJ2-1
CASSLFIPGQRNEKLFF	TGTGCCAGCAGTTTATTCATCCCGGGACAGAGAAATGAAAAACTGTTTTTT	TRBD1	once	TRBV28	TRBJ1-4
CASSEGRENGYTF	TGTGCCAGCAGTGAAGGCAGGGAGAATGGCTACACCTTC	.	.	TRBV2	TRBJ1-2
CASSHPSGGYNEQFF	TGTGCCAGCAGCCACCCTAGCGGGGGCTACAATGAGCAGTTCTTC	TRBD2	once	TRBV4-2	TRBJ2-1
CASSQGSGQQPQHF	TGTGCCAGCAGCCAAGGGTCAGGGCAACAGCCCCAGCATTTT	.	few	TRBV3-1/TRBV3-2	TRBJ1-5
CASSQEPLGPLQETQYF	TGCGCCAGCAGCCAAGAGCCCCTGGGACCACTCCAAGAGACCCAGTACTTC	.	.	TRBV4-1	TRBJ2-5
CASSLLGVNSPLHF	TGTGCCAGCAGCTTGTTGGGGGTGAATTCACCCCTCCACTTT	.	.	TRBV11-2	TRBJ1-6
CASSEAKQSRGADTQYF	TGTGCCAGCAGTGAAGCGAAACAGAGCAGGGGGGCAGATACGCAGTATTTT	.	.	TRBV2	TRBJ2-3
CASRSGNQPQHF	TGTGCCAGCCGTTCCGGGAATCAGCCCCAGCATTTT	.	.	TRBV21-1	TRBJ1-5
CASSKGDTEAFF	TGTGCCAGCTCAAAGGGAGACACTGAAGCTTTCTTT	.	once	TRBV18	TRBJ1-1
CSASRGGNYGYTF	TGCAGTGCTAGTAGGGGGGGGAACTATGGCTACACCTTC	.	.	TRBV20-1	TRBJ1-2
CASSFGVNTGELFF	TGTGCCAGCAGTTTTGGTGTGAACACCGGGGAGCTGTTTTTT	.	.	TRBV27	TRBJ2-2
CASSTTVAGGSQETQYF	TGTGCCAGTAGTACCACGGTAGCGGGAGGCTCACAAGAGACCCAGTACTTC	TRBD2	.	TRBV19	TRBJ2-5
CATLTANYGYTF	TGTGCCACCTTAACAGCTAACTATGGCTACACCTTC	.	.	TRBV7-9	TRBJ1-2
CASSLWDSEGDSPLHF	TGTGCCAGCAGCTTATGGGACAGCGAAGGAGATTCACCCCTCCACTTT	TRBD1	once	TRBV7-2	TRBJ1-6
CASSAGTGVQPQHF	TGTGCCAGCAGCGCGGGGACAGGGGTTCAGCCCCAGCATTTT	TRBD1	.	TRBV5-4	TRBJ1-5
CASSLPEGTGGLYEQYF	TGTGCCAGCAGCCTCCCCGAGGGGACAGGGGGTCTCTACGAGCAGTACTTC	TRBD1	.	TRBV7-3	TRBJ2-7
CASRTTGRSSNQPQHF	TGTGCCAGTAGAACGACCGGGCGGAGTAGCAATCAGCCCCAGCATTTT	.	.	TRBV19	TRBJ1-5
CASSLDRGSLGAFF	TGCGCCAGCAGCTTGGACAGGGGCAGCCTTGGGGCTTTCTTT	TRBD1	.	TRBV5-1	TRBJ1-1
CAWSLLTNGYTF	TGTGCCTGGAGTCTACTGACGAATGGCTACACCTTC	.	.	TRBV30	TRBJ1-2
CASSRDRRDQPQHF	TGTGCCAGCAGTAGGGACAGGCGCGATCAGCCCCAGCATTTT	TRBD1	.	TRBV2	TRBJ1-5
CASSSNRGPYNEQFF	TGCGCCAGCAGTTCCAACAGGGGACCCTACAATGAGCAGTTCTTC	TRBD1	.	TRBV10-1	TRBJ2-1
CASSDSGDRGGDEQFF	TGTGCCAGCAGTGACTCTGGGGACAGGGGAGGGGATGAGCAGTTCTTC	TRBD1	.	TRBV6-4	TRBJ2-1
CPQRNTQYF	TGCCCCCAGAGGAATACGCAGTATTTT	.	.	TRBV25-1	TRBJ2-3
CASSPRSFLDMNTEAFF	TGTGCCAGCAGCCCCCGGTCTTTTCTGGACATGAACACTGAAGCTTTCTTT	.	few	TRBV14	TRBJ1-1
CASSYTPLPGQPQHF	TGTGCCAGCAGTTACACTCCCCTACCAGGTCAGCCCCAGCATTTT	.	.	TRBV6-2/TRBV6-3	TRBJ1-5
CASSLGWRLLQETQYF	TGTGCCAGCAGCTTAGGCTGGCGCCTACTCCAAGAGACCCAGTACTTC	.	.	TRBV7-2	TRBJ2-5
CASRWTSGAPYNEQFF	TGTGCCAGCAGATGGACTAGCGGGGCCCCCTACAATGAGCAGTTCTTC	TRBD2	once	TRBV2	TRBJ2-1
CASSLWDEFPNYGYTF	TGTGCCAGCAGCTTGTGGGATGAGTTCCCAAACTATGGCTACACCTTC	.	.	TRBV5-6	TRBJ1-2
CAMGGTAYGYTF	TGTGCCATGGGCGGGACAGCCTATGGCTACACCTTC	TRBD1	.	TRBV10-3	TRBJ1-2
CASSRSGNQPQHF	TGTGCCAGCAGTAGGTCAGGCAATCAGCCCCAGCATTTT	.	.	TRBV28	TRBJ1-5
CAISLSGTPKGLVANTGELFF	TGTGCCATCAGTCTTTCCGGGACCCCTAAAGGACTAGTAGCGAACACCGGGGAGCTGTTTTTT	TRBD2	.	TRBV10-3	TRBJ2-2
CSVGADTQYF	TGCAGCGTGGGGGCAGATACGCAGTATTTT	.	.	TRBV29-1	TRBJ2-3
CASSYSLAGLNNEQFF	TGTGCCAGCAGTTACTCCCTAGCGGGACTTAACAATGAGCAGTTCTTC	TRBD2	few	TRBV6-2/TRBV6-3	TRBJ2-1
CASSYSGSNTEAFF	TGTGCCAGCAGTTACTCGGGTAGTAACACTGAAGCTTTCTTT	.	few	TRBV6-5	TRBJ1-1
CATSKFGGNQPQHF	TGTGCCACCAGTAAGTTCGGGGGCAATCAGCCCCAGCATTTT	.	.	TRBV15	TRBJ1-5
CASRRLANTGELFF	TGTGCCAGCAGGAGACTAGCGAACACCGGGGAGCTGTTTTTT	.	once	TRBV6-5	TRBJ2-2
CASSLEGARDQPQHF	TGTGCCAGCAGTCTAGAGGGGGCCAGGGATCAGCCCCAGCATTTT	TRBD1	once	TRBV7-6	TRBJ1-5
CASSLGTMVAGGYEQYF	TGTGCCAGCAGCTTAGGAACAATGGTAGCGGGAGGGTACGAGCAGTACTTC	TRBD2	.	TRBV11-2	TRBJ2-7
CASSQTVFSGYYEQYF	TGTGCCAGCAGCCAAACGGTTTTTAGCGGATACTACGAGCAGTACTTC	.	.	TRBV3-1/TRBV3-2	TRBJ2-7
CASSRPGNTEAFF	TGTGCCAGCAGTCGCCCAGGGAACACTGAAGCTTTCTTT	.	.	TRBV28	TRBJ1-1
CASSQGGGARPWDQETQYF	TGCGCCAGCAGCCAGGGGGGTGGAGCCCGGCCCTGGGACCAAGAGACCCAGTACTTC	.	.	TRBV5-1	TRBJ2-5